This TCR beta chain was recorded in a study of cytomegalovirus exposure and HLA in healthy donors (dated by TCRdb to 2015 to 2018). About the full investigation: An earlier analysis of approximately 600 of the donors reported approximately 270 Gb of sequence data and approximately 110 million unique TCR beta sequences from some 180 million T cells. Roughly 300 gigabases of sequencing data and 70 million to 95 million unique TCR sequences made up an early release that covered several hundred HLA-typed donors. The genetic ancestry cluster associated with self-reported Caucasian donors included 81% of the roughly 400 genotyped donors. The study aimed to test whether signatures of past pathogen exposure could be identified by cataloging public T cell receptors. Using immunosequencing, the study profiled T cell repertoires from 640 or so subjects and related those repertoires to cytomegalovirus serostatus. A separate validation cohort of approximately 130 different subjects was used in addition to the roughly 640-subject first cohort. The study combined high-throughput TCR immunosequencing, statistical association of individual TCRs with disease status, and machine learning to predict cytomegalovirus infection status. To study patterns of TCR occurrence, a later analysis re-analyzed previously published TCR beta repertoires from 666 donors and added high-resolution HLA genotyping. Rather than using new phenotypic data, the later analysis identified candidate immune exposures from TCR beta sequences and from how often those sequences occurred across donors. An earlier analysis of some 500 of the donors used high-throughput TCR beta sequencing to judge whether each TCR beta V gene segment behaved as functional or pseudogenic. Alongside the repertoire data, information on donor age, sex, ethnicity and CMV serostatus was compiled. A later genetic analysis took genome-wide SNP genotypes for about 55% of the 666 donors and used that subset as a discovery cohort. Every discovery cohort repertoire had been produced on one sequencing platform. HLA typing included class I and class II loci at four-digit resolution. The number of typed donors differed by locus: about 620-640 for A, B, C, DRB1 and DQB1; 500 to 550 for DQA1; 606 for DPA1; and roughly 490 for DPB1. Because of strong linkage in the cohort, roughly 5 DR-DQ haplotypes were treated as single units for association and clustering. Among about 400 genotyped donors of the cohort, an average of roughly 230,000 unique TCR beta nucleotide sequences was sequenced per donor, of which roughly 17% were non-productive. What the authors observed across the whole study: Compared with the approximately 670-donor mean, donors in an Asian-associated ancestry cluster had fewer N-insertions in productive TCRs, according to a later genetic analysis. In a later analysis, the rate of TCR association differed among HLA loci, with DRB1 alleles having the most associated TCRs and HLA-C alleles having the fewest. The presence/absence analyses assumed that sequencing depth was roughly uniform across donors, and that assumption may not be true. In a later analysis, some 18,000 TCR beta sequences were associated with specific HLA alleles at a false discovery rate of 0.05. Only TCR beta chains were sequenced in this cohort, and the absence of alpha or paired-chain data limited detectable features. Some IMGT-functional V segments, including TRBV6-2 and TRBV6-3, could not be distinguished by the 87-base-pair reads and were therefore excluded. The sequencing pipeline was judged likely to have produced a cluster of highly shared sequence variants as a technical artifact. In an earlier analysis of about 550 of the donors, most TCR beta V segments were observed in productive rearrangements about 90% or about 30% of the time, broadly matching IMGT annotations. When HLA alleles, especially DR and DQ, strongly co-occurred, attributing TCR associations to individual alleles was difficult. The classifier was reported to diagnose cytomegalovirus status with high specificity and sensitivity in both the original and validation cohorts. The authors suggested that the approach could potentially be generalized to other disease states and immunological phenotypes. A total of 150 or so TCR beta chains were listed by the study as associated with cytomegalovirus. Immune exposure information for the cohort was limited to CMV serostatus. According to a later analysis, most CMV-associated TCR beta chains appeared to be HLA-restricted, and the HLA associations seemed to be driven largely by CMV exposure. A further reported finding was that TCR beta sequences accurately predicted the HLA-A and HLA-B alleles for most subjects in the first cohort. A later analysis reported that several top co-occurrence clusters appeared linked to parvovirus B19, influenza, CMV and Epstein-Barr virus. An association between a missense DCLRE1C variant and V-gene and J-gene trimming of TCR beta chains was found in a later genetic analysis and replicated in an independent cohort. Across donors, most TCR sequences were observed very rarely, whereas some public TCRs were present in many individuals. Because counts were too low, fewer than 20 rarely observed V segments, including chromosome 9 orphons, were excluded from the earlier analysis of around 640 of the donors. Because some donors lacked HLA typing at each locus, the association tests relied only on the typed subset. In vitro tests confirmed that a few of the cytomegalovirus-associated TCR beta chains recognize cytomegalovirus antigens. Linkage disequilibrium might explain the correlated functional status among segregating V segments, but an unknown experimental factor could not be excluded. A later analysis found that HLA-associated TCR beta chains were more clonally expanded and had lower generation probabilities than equally common non-associated chains.

In its sample, this clone was seen once. Which antigen it targets is not known. Its ends do not fully match the called genes, so a read error is possible. The library was built by means of the immunoSEQ multiplex PCR assay. For the multiplex PCR, a mixture combining 60 forward primers for TCR Vbeta segments and 13 reverse primers for TCR Jbeta segments was used. The CDR3 region of rearranged TCR beta genes was amplified from genomic DNA by a multiplex PCR assay. The Illumina HiSeq System was used to sequence the amplified TCR beta libraries as 87-base-pair reads. On the study's bioinformatics: A later analysis counted approximately 76 million unique TCR beta chains across the 650 to 800 repertoires, and some 11 million of these chains were shared by at least two donors. Raw reads were error-corrected and collapsed into unique sequences by a nearest-neighbor algorithm in which closely related sequences were merged to remove PCR and sequencing errors. CDR3 sequences were aligned to IMGT reference sequences to assign V, D and J gene segments. For a sequence to be retained, at least a six-nucleotide match to both a V gene segment and a J gene segment was required. A rearrangement was called productive if the CDR3 had no stop codons and remained in frame with V and J, and every other rearrangement was called non-productive. CDR3 was defined by IMGT convention, running from the second conserved V-encoded cysteine to the conserved J-encoded phenylalanine. The earlier analysis of 550 to 650 of the donors excluded any sequence lacking an unambiguous match to a single V gene segment. In an earlier analysis of 587 of the donors, V segments were called functional above 56.7% productive rearrangements and were called segregating when the between-donor standard deviation exceeded 5%. A statistical classification framework was built for diagnosing cytomegalovirus status from the catalog of TCR beta chain sequences. In a later analysis, V and J genes were assigned by comparing TCR nucleotide sequences against IMGT/GENE-DB human TR gene sequences. Using the TCRdist pipeline, a later analysis assigned CDR3 sequences along with most-parsimonious VDJ recombination scenarios. In a later analysis, every TCR beta chain was defined by the combination of its CDR3 amino acid sequence and its V-gene family, and reads without a unique V-gene family were dropped. As a way to deal with suspected cross-contamination and a sequencing artifact, a later analysis dropped roughly 620 nucleotide sequences that were highly shared and had low generation probability. In a later analysis, a clonal expansion index for each public chain was calculated from normalized within-repertoire ranks of inferred template counts. In a later analysis, generation probabilities were computed using a VDJ recombination model fitted to out-of-frame rearrangements, and the results were checked against IGoR. In a later analysis, TCR-TCR, TCR-HLA and TCR-CMV co-occurrence was scored with hypergeometric tests, and a repertoire-size bias correction was applied to TCR pairs. To estimate false discovery rates, a later analysis permuted the HLA or CMV assignments 20 times. In a later analysis, co-occurring TCRs were grouped with DBSCAN, and TCRdist sequence similarity was added when clustering was performed within HLA-allele-positive subsets. For co-occurrence clustering, repertoires with fewer than 30,000 or more than 120,000 public chains were excluded, along with about five repertoires with anomalous nucleotide sharing. Held by TCRdb, this immuneACCESS table contains in-frame sequences only and omits some clones. Under half of the omission traces to an unresolved V gene where checked; the cause of the rest is unknown. That table is the source of V, J and clone size, and D and trimming were worked out from the DNA. Across this sample there are roughly 160,000 clones, with approximately 76% seen only once. The ten largest clones take up approximately 1.3% of the sample.

The cohort was made up of several hundred healthy bone marrow donors. Cohort members were all nominally healthy when sampled, although unrecorded immune exposures were likely present. The donor was CMV seronegative and belonged to the group of 380 or so seronegative cohort members. A peripheral blood sample was provided by each donor, and peripheral blood mononuclear cells were used for TCR beta sequencing. The Qiagen DNeasy Blood Extraction Kit was used to extract genomic DNA from the blood cell samples. CDR1 and CDR2, per the germline V gene (reference sequence), are SEHNR and FQNEAQ. The CDR3 holds 15 amino acids from the cysteine to the phenylalanine. The sequence is cut down to CDR3 DNA, 45 bases in frame from base 1.

The rearranged chain carries TRBV7-9 and TRBJ1-6, with no confident D gene call. The receptor comes from a man aged 55 to 70 in good health and CMV-seronegative. What was sequenced was PBMCs. The nucleotide sequence reads TGTTCCAGCAGCCTGTCCAGTTTTGATAATTCACCCCTCCACTTT. Its coded protein is CSSSLSSFDNSPLHF.